This TCR beta chain was retrieved from a study of neurological immune-mediated disorders. This clonotype was picked up many times. CDR1 is WSHSY, CDR2 SAAADI, per germline. The CDR3 has 15 amino acids. Specified time point: longitudinal time-point 3. Source material was 2 million unsorted PBMCs, stored at -80 °C in RNAlater. 5'RACE generated cDNA with 10-nucleotide random UMIs. TCRdb independently ran MiXCR on the 5' RACE reads; one entry per CDR3 protein. The sample contains fewer than 50,000 distinct CDR3 sequences, 9.5% to 15% of which appear only once. The source material was PBMCs. This sequence originates from a male donor with HTLV-1-associated myelopathy (HAM/TSP). The chain has TRBV10-2 and TRBJ2-5; 10 bases match TRBD2. The CDR3 here is CAISASGGHQETQYF. The DNA of the CDR3 is TGCGCGATCTCAGCTAGCGGGGGCCATCAAGAGACCCAGTACTTC.